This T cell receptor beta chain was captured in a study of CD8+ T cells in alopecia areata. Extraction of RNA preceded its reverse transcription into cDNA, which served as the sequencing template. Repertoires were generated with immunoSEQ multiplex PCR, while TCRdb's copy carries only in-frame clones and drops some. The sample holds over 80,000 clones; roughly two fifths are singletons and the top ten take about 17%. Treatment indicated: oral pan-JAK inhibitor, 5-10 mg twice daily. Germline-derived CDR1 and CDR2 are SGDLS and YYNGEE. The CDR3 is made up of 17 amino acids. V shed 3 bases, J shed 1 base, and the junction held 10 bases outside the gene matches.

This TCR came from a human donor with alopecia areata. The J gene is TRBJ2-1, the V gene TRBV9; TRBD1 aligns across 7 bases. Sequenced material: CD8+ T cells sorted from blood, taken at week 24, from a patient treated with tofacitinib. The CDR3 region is CASSGSRKQGSYNEQFF. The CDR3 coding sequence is TGTGCCAGCAGCGGGTCCCGGAAACAGGGGTCCTACAATGAGCAGTTCTTC. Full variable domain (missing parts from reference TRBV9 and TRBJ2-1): DSGVTQTPKHLITATGQRVTLRCSPRSGDLSVYWYQQSLDQGLQFLIQYYNGEERAKGNILERFSAQQFPDLHSELNLSSLELGDSALYFCASSGSRKQGSYNEQFFGPGTRLTVL.